These 15 T cell receptor beta chains came from one sample sequenced in a study of cytomegalovirus exposure and HLA in healthy donors. The PCR employed 60 Vbeta primers together with 13 Jbeta primers. The repertoire was sequenced with immunoSEQ multiplex PCR; TCRdb's copy has only in-frame clones and lacks some. This table has around 150,000 clones, around nine tenths appearing once. The source material was PBMCs. These receptors were obtained from a woman aged 25 to 39 in good health and CMV-seronegative.

Of note for this clone: The same CDR3 also results from other DNA sequences found in this sample. This chain connects TRBV6-5 to TRBJ1-6; TRBD1 matches 9 bases. V dropped 4 bases and J dropped 0; count of bases not matched to a gene: 1. The CDR3 consists of 16 residues. Germline values: CDR1 MNHEY, CDR2 SVGAGI. The CDR3 protein is CASSLDRGSYNSPLHF. CDR3 nucleotide sequence: TGTGCCAGCAGTTTGGACAGGGGCTCCTATAATTCACCCCTCCACTTT.

This chain joins TRBV5-1 and TRBJ1-4; the D is unclear. Germline loops: CDR1 SGHRS, CDR2 YFSETQ. The CDR3 contains 14 residues. Trimming removed 4 bases at V and 4 bases at J, with 11 bases between. The CDR3 nucleotides are TGCGCCAGCAGCCTGGACGGCGGTAATGAAAAACTGTTTTTT. Protein sequence: CASSLDGGNEKLFF.

The genes are TRBV18 and TRBJ2-6; maybe TRBD1 (6 bases). V lost 4 bases and J lost 0, with 10 bases in between. The CDR3 runs to 16 residues. Germline CDR1 KGHSH, CDR2 LQKENI. DNA for the CDR3: TGTGCCAGCTCACATACAGGGTACTCTGGGGCCAACGTCCTGACTTTC. Protein product: CASSHTGYSGANVLTF.

This chain connects TRBV6-5 to TRBJ1-2, with D possibly being TRBD1 (6 bases). The CDR3 runs 13 residues. Trimming pared 6 bases from V and 4 bases from J, leaving 12 bases between. Germline values: CDR1 MNHEY, CDR2 SVGAGI. CDR3 DNA: TGTGCCAGCAGCCCAATGGACAGCTATGGCTACACCTTC. This translates into CASSPMDSYGYTF.

J is TRBJ2-3 and V is TRBV7-2; TRBD2 agrees at 7 bases. The CDR3 has 14 amino acids. V was clipped by 2 bases and J by 1 base; unmatched bases: 0. The germline V gene has CDR1 SGHTA and CDR2 FQGNSA. The CDR3 DNA is TGTGCCAGCAGCTTAACTAGCGGCACAGATACGCAGTATTTT. It is translated as CASSLTSGTDTQYF.

The CDR3 sequence is CASSVAGAGGKLFF. The CDR3 DNA reads TGTGCCAGCAGCGTCGCAGGGGCAGGGGGAAAACTGTTTTTT. The chain uses TRBV9 and TRBJ1-4; 7 nucleotides line up with TRBD1. Germline CDR1 is SGDLS and CDR2 is YYNGEE. With V trimmed by 2 bases and J by 10 bases, 8 bases remained unmatched. The CDR3 sequence is 14 residues long.

V usage is TRBV7-8 and J usage is TRBJ2-1; the match to TRBD1 covers 12 bases. Germline lookup yields CDR1 SGHVS and CDR2 FQNEAQ. The CDR3 runs to 18 residues. V was pared by 4 bases and J by 6 bases, with 13 bases of the junction left unmatched. The CDR3 loop reads CASSSHPRAGQGANEQFF. The CDR3 nucleotides read TGTGCCAGCAGCTCCCACCCAAGGGCGGGACAGGGGGCCAATGAGCAGTTCTTC.

V gene TRBV4-3 combines with J gene TRBJ2-1, with TRBD2 as a possible D gene (6 bases). The germline CDR1 and CDR2 sequences are LGHNA and YSLEER. V was cut by 7 bases and J by 4 bases, with 20 bases left in between. CDR3 length: 16 amino acids. CDR3: CASTPGFGSGYNEQFF. The CDR3 DNA is TGCGCCAGCACGCCGGGGTTTGGTAGCGGATACAATGAGCAGTTCTTC.

This clone was detected once. CDR3 protein: CASRFSGANVLTF. CDR3 nucleotide sequence: TGTGCCAGCCGGTTCTCTGGGGCCAACGTCCTGACTTTC. The V and J genes are TRBV28 and TRBJ2-6; D not resolved. Germline V gene lookup returns CDR1 MDHEN and CDR2 SYDVKM. This CDR3 contains 13 residues. V lost 8 bases and J lost 0, with 5 bases in between.

The chain combines TRBV7-9 with TRBJ2-1; 7 nucleotides align to TRBD1. There are 14 residues in the CDR3. The junction had 5 bases not matched to a gene; V was cut back by 6 bases and J by 3 bases. The germline V gene has CDR1 SEHNR and CDR2 FQNEAQ (reference sequence). The CDR3 region is CASRERTGYNEQFF. CDR3 coding DNA: TGTGCCAGCAGGGAAAGGACAGGCTACAATGAGCAGTTCTTC.

The chain links TRBV7-2 to TRBJ2-3; D is possibly TRBD2 (6 bases). Trimming took 5 bases from V and 3 from J, leaving 12 bases between them. The germline CDR1 and CDR2 sequences are SGHTA and FQGNSA. The CDR3 is 14 amino acids. CDR3 protein: CASSPPRGTDTQYF. The DNA of the CDR3 is TGTGCCAGCAGCCCTCCCCGGGGGACAGATACGCAGTATTTT.

V gene TRBV5-4 combines with J gene TRBJ2-2; D is possibly TRBD1 (6 bases). The CDR3 is 16 amino acids. V was cut by 2 bases and J by 0 bases, with 11 bases left in between. Germline values: CDR1 SGHNT, CDR2 YYREEE (reference sequence). The CDR3 DNA reads as TGTGCCAGCAGCTTTCGGGCAGGGGCGAACACCGGGGAGCTGTTTTTT. It is translated as CASSFRAGANTGELFF.

The rearrangement uses TRBV5-1 and TRBJ2-7; D is unclear. The CDR3 has 14 residues. Germline V lookup: CDR1 SGHRS, CDR2 YFSETQ. V dropped 4 bases and J dropped 2 bases, with 13 bases sitting between them. CDR3 nucleotide sequence: TGCGCCAGCAGCAGGTCCGGGTTAGCCTACGAGCAGTACTTC. Translating it yields CASSRSGLAYEQYF.

The rearrangement links TRBV4-2 to TRBJ1-5, with D maybe TRBD1 (5 bases). V was clipped by 0 bases and J by 4 bases, with 7 bases between them. The CDR3 is 14 amino acids. Germline assignment: CDR1 LGHNA and CDR2 YNFKEQ. The DNA of the CDR3 is TGTGCCAGCAGCCAAGAACAGGCAAATCAGCCCCAGCATTTT. Protein: CASSQEQANQPQHF.

The rearrangement uses TRBV7-9 and TRBJ2-2; D gene uncertain. Germline V CDR1 and CDR2: SEHNR, FQNEAQ (reference sequence). The CDR3 has 11 amino acids. V lost 6 bases to trimming and J lost 6 bases, with 5 bases between them. CDR3 bases: TGTGCCAGCAGACTCTCCGGGGAGCTGTTTTTT. Translating gives CASRLSGELFF.